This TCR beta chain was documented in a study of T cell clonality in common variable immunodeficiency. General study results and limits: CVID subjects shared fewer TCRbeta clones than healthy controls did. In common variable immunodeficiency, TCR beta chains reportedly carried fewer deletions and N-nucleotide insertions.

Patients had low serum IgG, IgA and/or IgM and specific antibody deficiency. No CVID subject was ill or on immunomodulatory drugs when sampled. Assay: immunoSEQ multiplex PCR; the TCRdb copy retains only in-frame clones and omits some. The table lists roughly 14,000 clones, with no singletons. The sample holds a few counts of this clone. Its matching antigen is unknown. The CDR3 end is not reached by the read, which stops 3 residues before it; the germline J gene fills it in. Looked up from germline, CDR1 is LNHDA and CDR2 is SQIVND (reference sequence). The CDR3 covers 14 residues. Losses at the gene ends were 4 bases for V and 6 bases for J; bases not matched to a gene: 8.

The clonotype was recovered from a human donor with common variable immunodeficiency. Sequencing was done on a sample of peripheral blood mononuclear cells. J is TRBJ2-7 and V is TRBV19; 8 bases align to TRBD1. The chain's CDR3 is CASSTNRGEREQYF. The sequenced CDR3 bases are TGTGCCAGTAGTACCAACAGGGGGGAGCGCGAG. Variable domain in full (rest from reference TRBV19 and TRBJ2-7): DGGITQSPKYLFRKEGQNVTLSCEQNLNHDAMYWYRQDPGQGLRLIYYSQIVNDFQKGDIAEGYSVSREKKESFPLTVTSAQKNPTAFYLCASSTNRGEREQYFGPGTRLTVT.